This is a list of T cell receptor beta chains from one sample in a study of neurological immune-mediated disorders. TCRdb ran MiXCR on the 5' RACE reads and lists one entry per CDR3 protein. The table records 50,000 or so distinct CDR3 sequences, over 9% of them present only once. Sequenced: PBMCs. The source is a woman in her 40s with HTLV-1-associated myelopathy (HAM/TSP). CDR3s include the opening cysteine and the closing phenylalanine or tryptophan.

v_gene: TRBV5-8
j_gene: TRBJ1-5
CDR3aa: CASRQFRSNNQPQHF

v_gene: TRBV29-1
j_gene: TRBJ1-1
CDR3aa: CSVAVGGNTEAFF

v_gene: TRBV3-1
j_gene: TRBJ2-2
CDR3aa: CASSPYQGLAGAYSGELFF

v_gene: TRBV5-5
j_gene: TRBJ2-1
CDR3aa: CASSQTGGSSYNEQFF

v_gene: TRBV7-8
j_gene: TRBJ1-5
CDR3aa: CASSLRGNQPQHF

v_gene: TRBV18
j_gene: TRBJ2-4
CDR3aa: CASSLSGILAKNIQYF

v_gene: TRBV10-3
j_gene: TRBJ1-2
CDR3aa: CAITEFSRYGYTF

v_gene: TRBV4-1
j_gene: TRBJ2-7
CDR3aa: CASSPEGRGENEQYF

v_gene: TRBV7-2
j_gene: TRBJ2-7
CDR3aa: CASSLDRSYEQYF

v_gene: TRBV5-1
j_gene: TRBJ1-4
CDR3aa: CASSPGRGGEKLFF

v_gene: TRBV25-1
j_gene: TRBJ1-2
CDR3aa: CASSGLLDGYTF

v_gene: TRBV5-6
j_gene: TRBJ1-2
CDR3aa: CASSLAGGINYGYTF

v_gene: TRBV9
j_gene: TRBJ1-2
CDR3aa: CASSVGGGNYGYTF

v_gene: TRBV5-1
j_gene: TRBJ2-7
CDR3aa: CASSLALSRTSYEQYF

v_gene: TRBV6-5
j_gene: TRBJ2-5
CDR3aa: CASTRTSGGAETQYF

v_gene: TRBV29-1
j_gene: TRBJ2-5
CDR3aa: CSAGTDSGTQYF

v_gene: TRBV5-1
j_gene: TRBJ2-5
CDR3aa: CASSLNSAVGETQYF

v_gene: TRBV5-1
j_gene: TRBJ2-5
CDR3aa: CASSFNGGQETQYF

v_gene: TRBV4-1
j_gene: TRBJ1-5
CDR3aa: CASRPSRASNQPQHF

v_gene: TRBV4-1
j_gene: TRBJ1-6
CDR3aa: CASSQVWDRNSPLHF

v_gene: TRBV2
j_gene: TRBJ2-3
CDR3aa: CASSDRDRDTQYF

v_gene: TRBV7-2
j_gene: TRBJ1-4
CDR3aa: CASSRAVSGEKLFF

v_gene: TRBV10-3
j_gene: TRBJ1-3
CDR3aa: CAISEGDNFSGNTIYF

v_gene: TRBV5-1
j_gene: TRBJ2-3
CDR3aa: CASRPSGGTDTQYF

v_gene: TRBV15
j_gene: TRBJ2-3
CDR3aa: CATSRNRGLTDTQYF

v_gene: TRBV5-6
j_gene: TRBJ2-7
CDR3aa: CASSLAHEQYF

v_gene: TRBV5-1
j_gene: TRBJ2-7
CDR3aa: CASSRGQGTYEQYF

v_gene: TRBV4-1
j_gene: TRBJ2-3
CDR3aa: CASSFRDRVGDTQYF

v_gene: TRBV12-3/TRBV12-4
j_gene: TRBJ1-3
CDR3aa: CASGIGNTIYF

v_gene: TRBV29-1
j_gene: TRBJ2-3
CDR3aa: CSVRQRAGDTQYF

v_gene: TRBV6-2/TRBV6-3
j_gene: TRBJ2-7
CDR3aa: CASSYGPEWTYEQYF

v_gene: TRBV10-3
j_gene: TRBJ1-3
CDR3aa: CATAGTAGNTIYF

v_gene: TRBV10-3
j_gene: TRBJ1-1
CDR3aa: CAISEADRGWTEAFF

v_gene: TRBV7-6
j_gene: TRBJ2-7
CDR3aa: CASTPVPGDEQYF

v_gene: TRBV18
j_gene: TRBJ1-2
CDR3aa: CASYRGQRGEGYTF

v_gene: TRBV6-6
j_gene: TRBJ2-2
CDR3aa: CASSPPPTGELFF